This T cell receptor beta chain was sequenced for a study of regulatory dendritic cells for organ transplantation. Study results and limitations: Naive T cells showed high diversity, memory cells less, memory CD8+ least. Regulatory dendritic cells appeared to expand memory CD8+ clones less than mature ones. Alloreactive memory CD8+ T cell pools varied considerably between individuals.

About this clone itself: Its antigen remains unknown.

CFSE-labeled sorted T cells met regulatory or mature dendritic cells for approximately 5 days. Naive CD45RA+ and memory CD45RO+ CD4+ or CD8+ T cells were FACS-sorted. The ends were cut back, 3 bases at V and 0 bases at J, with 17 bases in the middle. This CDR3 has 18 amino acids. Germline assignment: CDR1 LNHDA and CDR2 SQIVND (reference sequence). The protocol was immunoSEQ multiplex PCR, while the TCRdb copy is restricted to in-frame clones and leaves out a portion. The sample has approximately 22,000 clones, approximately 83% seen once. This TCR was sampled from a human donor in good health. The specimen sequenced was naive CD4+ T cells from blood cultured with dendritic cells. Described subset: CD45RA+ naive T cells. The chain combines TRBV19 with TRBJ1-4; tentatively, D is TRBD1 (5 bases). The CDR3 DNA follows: TGTGCCAGTAGTATTATGGGGCACAGCCGATCAACTAATGAAAAACTGTTTTTT. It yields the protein CASSIMGHSRSTNEKLFF. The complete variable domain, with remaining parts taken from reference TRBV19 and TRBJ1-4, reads DGGITQSPKYLFRKEGQNVTLSCEQNLNHDAMYWYRQDPGQGLRLIYYSQIVNDFQKGDIAEGYSVSREKKESFPLTVTSAQKNPTAFYLCASSIMGHSRSTNEKLFFGSGTQLSVL.